These 22 T cell receptor beta chains originate from one sample sequenced in a study of cytomegalovirus exposure and HLA in healthy donors. The PCR was carried out with 60 Vbeta primers and 13 Jbeta primers. Sequencing used immunoSEQ multiplex PCR; TCRdb keeps in-frame clones, though not all of them. The sample yields approximately 100,000 clones, 80% to 90% seen once. The sequenced material came from PBMCs. Receptor source: a man aged 40-55 years in good health and CMV-seronegative.

The count of this clone is one. The chain has TRBV30 and TRBJ1-5; D is ambiguous. Trimming took 0 bases from V and 5 from J, leaving 11 bases between them. The V gene's germline CDR1 is GTSNPN and CDR2 SVGIG (reference sequence). This CDR3 spans 14 amino acids. CDR3: CAWSVTNKDQPQHF. Here the CDR3 DNA reads TGTGCCTGGAGTGTGACAAATAAGGATCAGCCCCAGCATTTT.

The chain employs TRBV2 and TRBJ2-1, with 8 bases aligning to TRBD1. This CDR3 contains 13 residues. The V segment lost 5 bases and the J segment 9 bases; nucleotides outside the gene matches: 6. Germline CDR1 and CDR2: SNHLY and FYNNEI. The CDR3 DNA is TGTGCCAGCAGTTCGGACAGGGTTCGTGAGCAGTTCTTC. It specifies CASSSDRVREQFF.

J is TRBJ2-7 and V is TRBV18, with TRBD1 identical over 7 bases. V shed 3 bases and J 1 base; nucleotides not matched to a gene: 3. The CDR3 has 14 residues. Per germline, CDR1 KGHSH and CDR2 LQKENI. CDR3 DNA sequence: TGTGCCAGCTCACCGGTGGACAGGTCCTACGAGCAGTACTTC. As protein: CASSPVDRSYEQYF.

The chain carries TRBV11-3 and TRBJ2-2; the match to TRBD2 covers 9 bases. CDR1 is SGHNT and CDR2 is YENEEA in the germline V gene. CDR3 size: 20 residues. V was clipped by 1 base and J by 4 bases; unmatched bases: 16. CDR3: CASSLAVASGEEDCTGELFF. CDR3 nucleotide sequence: TGTGCCAGCAGCTTAGCGGTGGCTAGCGGGGAGGAAGATTGCACCGGGGAGCTGTTTTTT.

This clone was recorded only once. The chain joins TRBV11-2 to TRBJ1-1; maybe TRBD1 (5 bases). The V gene's germline CDR1 is SGHAT and CDR2 FQNNGV. V lost 0 bases and J 3 bases, leaving 8 bases between the germline ends. The CDR3 contains 14 residues. The CDR3 sequence is CASSLDPGDTEAFF. The CDR3, as DNA: TGTGCCAGCAGCTTAGATCCGGGGGACACTGAAGCTTTCTTT.

The CDR3 sequence is CASSSLTASYEQYF. DNA of the CDR3: TGCGCCAGCAGCTCATTGACAGCCTCCTACGAGCAGTACTTC. The V gene is TRBV5-1, the J gene TRBJ2-7; D possibly corresponds to TRBD1 (5 bases). The CDR3 totals 14 residues. Trimming took 3 bases from V and 0 from J, leaving 10 bases between them. Germline CDR1 is SGHRS and CDR2 is YFSETQ.

This chain connects TRBV5-4 to TRBJ1-1, with D maybe TRBD1 (5 bases). The CDR3 extends over 15 amino acids. Germline V gene sequence: CDR1 SGHNT, CDR2 YYREEE (reference sequence). With 3 bases removed from V and 3 bases from J, the gap between germline ends came to 15 bases. CDR3 loop: CASSWRGSRDTEAFF. As DNA, the CDR3 is TGTGCCAGCAGCTGGAGGGGTTCGAGGGACACTGAAGCTTTCTTT.

The chain employs TRBV14 and TRBJ2-3, with TRBD1 as a possible D gene (5 bases). The germline gives CDR1 SGHDN, CDR2 FVKESK. The CDR3 is 15 amino acids. V dropped 4 bases and J dropped 2 bases, with 13 bases sitting between them. The CDR3 sequence: CASSLGQGVTDTQYF. The CDR3 region has the DNA TGTGCCAGCAGCCTTGGGCAGGGTGTCACAGATACGCAGTATTTT. The entire variable domain, with the rest obtained from reference TRBV14 and TRBJ2-3, is as follows: EAGVTQFPSHSVIEKGQTVTLRCDPISGHDNLYWYRRVMGKEIKFLLHFVKESKQDESGMPNNRFLAERTGGTYSTLKVQPAELEDSGVYFCASSLGQGVTDTQYFGPGTRLTVL.

The V and J genes are TRBV5-6 and TRBJ1-3; TRBD1 matches 8 bases. J was trimmed by 4 bases and V by 4 bases; bases with no gene match: 19. This CDR3 region has 19 residues. CDR1 and CDR2 from the germline V gene are SGHDT and YYEEEE. The CDR3 loop reads CASSMMVGQGVRSGNTIYF. The CDR3 DNA is TGTGCCAGCAGCATGATGGTTGGACAGGGTGTTCGCTCCGGAAACACCATATATTTT.

This rearrangement joins TRBV7-2 to TRBJ1-1; D might be TRBD1 (5 bases). This CDR3 region has 13 residues. The germline gives CDR1 SGHTA, CDR2 FQGNSA. Between the trimmed V and J ends, which lost 3 bases and 3 bases, there was a span of 8 bases. This CDR3 is CASSFSRDTEAFF. The DNA for the CDR3 is TGTGCCAGCAGCTTTTCCAGGGACACTGAAGCTTTCTTT.

The chain uses TRBV5-5 and TRBJ1-6; the match to TRBD1 covers 7 bases. The CDR3 runs to 16 residues. With V trimmed by 4 bases and J by 0 bases, 4 bases remained unmatched. Germline V gene data show CDR1 as SGHKS and CDR2 as YYEKEE (reference sequence). CDR3 nucleotides: TGTGCCAGCAGCGGGGGACAGTTCTCCTATAATTCACCCCTCCACTTT. Its translation: CASSGGQFSYNSPLHF.

This chain links TRBV13 with TRBJ2-7; the match to TRBD1 covers 7 bases. Germline values: CDR1 PRHDT, CDR2 FYEKMQ (reference sequence). J gave up 6 bases and V 1 base, and 6 bases lay outside the gene matches. The CDR3 loop spans 14 amino acids. CDR3 nucleotides: TGTGCCAGCAGCTTAGCACAGGGGAAAATCGAGCAGTACTTC. Protein sequence: CASSLAQGKIEQYF. Looking up the rest from reference TRBV13 and TRBJ2-7 gives the full variable domain: AAGVIQSPRHLIKEKRETATLKCYPIPRHDTVYWYQQGPGQDPQFLISFYEKMQSDKGSIPDRFSAQQFSDYHSELNMSSLELGDSALYFCASSLAQGKIEQYFGPGTRLTVT.

This clone was detected once. The J gene is TRBJ1-1, the V gene TRBV2; D may be TRBD1 (5 bases). V lost 0 bases and J 3 bases, leaving 11 bases between the germline ends. Germline values: CDR1 SNHLY, CDR2 FYNNEI. This CDR3 region has 15 residues. The CDR3 DNA sequence: TGTGCCAGCAGTGAAGCGCTAGGGGTGTACACTGAAGCTTTCTTT. Its translation is CASSEALGVYTEAFF. The complete variable domain, with remaining parts taken from reference TRBV2 and TRBJ1-1, reads EPEVTQTPSHQVTQMGQEVILRCVPISNHLYFYWYRQILGQKVEFLVSFYNNEISEKSEIFDDQFSVERPDGSNFTLKIRSTKLEDSAMYFCASSEALGVYTEAFFGQGTRLTVV.

The chain is built from TRBV10-3 and TRBJ1-5; 8 nucleotides agree with TRBD1. This CDR3 is 14 amino acids long. The V gene's germline CDR1 is ENHRY and CDR2 SYGVKD. V shed 5 bases, J shed 7 bases, and the junction held 7 bases outside the gene matches. The CDR3 region is CAISIDRGEQPQHF. The CDR3 region has the DNA TGTGCCATCAGTATAGACAGGGGAGAGCAGCCCCAGCATTTT.

The genes are TRBV18 and TRBJ2-5; TRBD1 matches at 7 bases. The CDR3 covers 14 residues. In germline, CDR1 is KGHSH, CDR2 LQKENI. Germline trimming cut 3 bases from V and 1 base from J; bases unmatched to any gene: 2. As DNA, the CDR3 is TGTGCCAGCTCACCCCGGGACAGCCAAGAGACCCAGTACTTC. Protein sequence: CASSPRDSQETQYF.

This chain connects TRBV5-6 to TRBJ1-4, with a weak D call TRBD1 (5 bases). The CDR3 length is 12 residues. Trimming left V 4 bases short and J 8 bases short, with 9 bases between. From germline, CDR1 is SGHDT and CDR2 YYEEEE. CDR3 residues: CASSPGGEKLFF. As DNA, the CDR3 is TGTGCCAGCAGCCCCGGGGGGGAAAAACTGTTTTTT.

This chain connects TRBV25-1 to TRBJ2-5, with unresolved D. The DNA end favors TRBJ2-7, so the J call may be wrong. This CDR3 comprises 14 residues. Germline V CDR1 and CDR2: MGHDK, SYGVNS. The CDR3 region has the DNA TGTGCCAGCAGTGAAGAGAGAGTCTCCTACGAGCAGTACTTC. This encodes CASSEERVSYEQYF.

This chain joins TRBV6-1 and TRBJ1-2; a weak D match, TRBD1 (5 bases). CDR3 length equals 13 residues. The germline V gene has CDR1 MNHNS and CDR2 SASEGT. V gave up 3 bases and J gave up 8 bases, with 13 bases separating them. The CDR3 protein is CASSEEGVRGYTF. The CDR3 coding sequence is TGTGCCAGCAGTGAGGAAGGGGTCCGCGGCTACACCTTC.

The chain couples TRBV7-2 to TRBJ1-5; the D gene is possibly TRBD1 (5 bases). Germline assignment: CDR1 SGHTA and CDR2 FQGNSA. The CDR3 totals 14 residues. V was clipped by 2 bases and J by 9 bases, with 14 bases between them. CDR3 sequence reads: CASSLNAGRVPQHF. The CDR3 DNA sequence: TGTGCCAGCAGCTTAAACGCGGGGCGGGTGCCCCAGCATTTT.

The chain combines TRBV2 with TRBJ1-6; the match to TRBD1 covers 7 bases. V lost 11 bases to trimming and J lost 6 bases; unmatched junction nucleotides: 10. The CDR3 is made up of 14 amino acids. CDR1 and CDR2 from the germline V gene are SNHLY and FYNNEI. For the CDR3, the DNA is TGTGCCGGCAAGGGGACAGATTTTAATTCACCCCTCCACTTT. Its protein is CAGKGTDFNSPLHF.

The V and J genes are TRBV6-1 and TRBJ2-7, with 10 bases lining up with TRBD2. This CDR3 contains 14 residues. Trimming took 9 bases from V and 4 from J; bases not matched to a gene: 9. Germline-derived CDR1 and CDR2 are MNHNS and SASEGT. CDR3 coding DNA: TGTGCCAGAATTACTAGCGGGGAGATTTACGAGCAGTACTTC. It translates to CARITSGEIYEQYF.

The chain has TRBV18 and TRBJ2-2, with TRBD1 matching 7 bases. CDR1 is KGHSH and CDR2 is LQKENI in the germline V gene. The CDR3 is 15 residues long. V trimming: 4 bases; J trimming: 2 bases; junction bases outside the gene matches: 4. CDR3 nucleotides: TGTGCCAGCTCACTTGACAGGGTCAACACCGGGGAGCTGTTTTTT. It codes for CASSLDRVNTGELFF.